A single sample is the source of the 24 T cell receptor beta chains below, sequenced in a study of T cells after yellow fever vaccination. TCRdb fed the 5' RACE reads into MiXCR, producing one record per CDR3 protein. This table has 110,000 to 150,000 distinct CDR3 sequences, more than 6.5% appearing once. Material: CD4+ T cells sorted from PBMCs, obtained 10 days after the yellow fever booster vaccination. All receptors come from a man aged 25 to 40 who received the YFV17D yellow fever vaccine.

This clonotype was seen more than once but under ten times. The chain uses TRBV6-1 and TRBJ2-1; the match to TRBD2 covers 13 bases. The CDR3 covers 15 residues. With 4 bases clipped from V and 13 bases from J, the junction kept 10 bases outside the gene matches. Germline-derived CDR1 and CDR2 are MNHNS and SASEGT. The CDR3 DNA reads TGTGCCAGCAGTGGCACTAGCGGGAGGGCCATTTATCAGTTCTTC. Its translation: CASSGTSGRAIYQFF.

The sample holds a few counts of this clonotype. The gene calls are TRBV29-1 and TRBJ2-3; D is uncertain. Germline V gene lookup returns CDR1 SQVTM and CDR2 ANQGSEA. The CDR3 consists of 13 residues. V was clipped by 3 bases and J by 6 bases, with 13 bases between them. CDR3 DNA sequence: TGCAGCGTTGAGGCTCTCCTGGGGGATACGCAGTATTTT. This gives the protein CSVEALLGDTQYF.

A few counts support this clonotype. The chain recombines TRBV29-1 with TRBJ2-2, with 7 bases lining up with TRBD2. The length of the CDR3 is 12 residues. CDR1 and CDR2 (germline): SQVTM, ANQGSEA. V shed 4 bases, J shed 7 bases, and the junction held 3 bases outside the gene matches. The CDR3 is CSVGSSGGELFF. The CDR3 DNA sequence: TGCAGCGTTGGGTCTAGCGGCGGGGAGCTGTTTTTT.

This clonotype was seen many times. V gene TRBV5-1 combines with J gene TRBJ2-1, with 11 bases identical to TRBD2. The CDR3 is 14 residues long. Germline lookup yields CDR1 SGHRS and CDR2 YFSETQ. With V trimmed by 1 base and J by 9 bases, 3 bases remained unmatched. The CDR3: CASSLLAGGPEQFF. CDR3 nucleotide sequence: TGCGCCAGCAGCTTGTTAGCGGGAGGGCCTGAGCAGTTCTTC.

The table lists this clonotype with many counts. The CDR3 DNA sequence: TGCGCCAGCAGGGATACGTTGGATACGCAGTATTTT. As protein: CASRDTLDTQYF. This rearrangement joins TRBV5-1 to TRBJ2-3, with D uncertain. Germline assignment: CDR1 SGHRS and CDR2 YFSETQ. This CDR3 has 12 amino acids. V was cut by 5 bases and J by 6 bases, with 10 bases left in between.

This clonotype was seen repeatedly, ten times or more. The chain joins TRBV20-1 to TRBJ1-2; D is undetermined. Germline CDR1 is DFQATT and CDR2 is SNEGSKA (reference sequence). The CDR3 has 14 amino acids. Trimming left V 3 bases short and J 5 bases short, with 16 bases between. The CDR3 region has the DNA TGCAGTGCTAGGGACCCACTGGGCTCGTATGGCTACACCTTC. This sequence encodes CSARDPLGSYGYTF.

This clonotype was detected ten times or more. The chain recombines TRBV29-1 with TRBJ1-2; no clear D gene. Trimming pared 4 bases from V and 0 bases from J, leaving 6 bases between. Germline loops: CDR1 SQVTM, CDR2 ANQGSEA. The CDR3 length is 12 residues. The CDR3 is CSVGQSNYGYTF. The CDR3 DNA follows: TGCAGCGTTGGTCAGTCTAACTATGGCTACACCTTC. The entire variable domain, with the rest obtained from reference TRBV29-1 and TRBJ1-2, is as follows: SAVISQKPSRDICQRGTSLTIQCQVDSQVTMMFWYRQQPGQSLTLIATANQGSEATYESGFVIDKFPISRPNLTFSTLTVSNMSPEDSSIYLCSVGQSNYGYTFGSGTRLTVV.

In its sample, this clonotype was seen many times. The chain recombines TRBV20-1 with TRBJ2-5, with D hard to call. Germline CDR1 DFQATT, CDR2 SNEGSKA (reference sequence). The ends were cut back, 2 bases at V and 2 bases at J, with 9 bases in the middle. The CDR3 is made up of 13 amino acids. CDR3 sequence reads: CSARRQGQETQYF. The CDR3 DNA reads as TGCAGTGCTAGAAGGCAAGGGCAAGAGACCCAGTACTTC.

This clonotype was seen many times. The rearrangement joins TRBV29-1 to TRBJ2-3; D is perhaps TRBD2 (5 bases). CDR3 length equals 14 residues. Germline V gene sequence: CDR1 SQVTM, CDR2 ANQGSEA. The V and J ends lost 7 bases and 4 bases respectively, with 18 bases between them. The CDR3 DNA reads as TGCAGCGCCGTGCGGGTGGCGGTCGCAGATACGCAGTATTTT. It is translated as CSAVRVAVADTQYF.

Details on this clonotype: A much larger clone differs by one base, so this may be a read error. The chain combines TRBV25-1 with TRBJ2-1; no clear D gene. CDR3 length: 12 amino acids. CDR1 is MGHDK, CDR2 SYGVNS, per germline. In DNA form, the CDR3 reads TGTGCCAGCAGTCTGTCAGCCAATGAGCTGTTCTTC. It yields the protein CASSLSANELFF.

The rearrangement uses TRBV20-1 and TRBJ2-5; 12 bases agree with TRBD2. CDR3 length equals 14 residues. V trimming: 0 bases; J trimming: 5 bases; junction bases outside the gene matches: 1. Looked up from germline, CDR1 is DFQATT and CDR2 is SNEGSKA (reference sequence). This CDR3 reads CSARELAGGETQYF. DNA for the CDR3: TGCAGTGCTAGAGAACTAGCGGGAGGCGAGACCCAGTACTTC.

This clonotype appeared a few times. CDR3 coding DNA: TGTGCCAGCAGCTTAGAAGCGACAGGGAGTGTGCAGTTCTTC. It encodes CASSLEATGSVQFF. The chain uses TRBV7-6 and TRBJ2-1, with TRBD1 matching over 7 bases. CDR3 size: 14 residues. Germline V gene lookup returns CDR1 SGHVS and CDR2 FNYEAQ. V lost 1 base and J lost 12; bases outside the gene matches: 9.

This clonotype was seen only a few times. The rearrangement links TRBV7-2 to TRBJ2-5; 8 bases are shared with TRBD1. Unmatched junction bases numbered 5, after V lost 4 bases and J lost 4 bases. The CDR3 extends over 14 amino acids. Looked up from germline, CDR1 is SGHTA and CDR2 is FQGNSA. Written as DNA, the CDR3 is TGTGCCAGCAGCTCAAACAGGGGGATAGAGACCCAGTACTTC. This encodes CASSSNRGIETQYF.

This clonotype was seen many times. The rearrangement uses TRBV30 and TRBJ1-2; maybe TRBD1 (5 bases). V lost 3 bases and J 4 bases, leaving 9 bases between the germline ends. This CDR3 comprises 12 residues. Germline V lookup: CDR1 GTSNPN, CDR2 SVGIG (reference sequence). The CDR3 spells CAWSHGGYGYTF. The CDR3 coding sequence is TGTGCCTGGAGCCACGGGGGCTATGGCTACACCTTC. Full variable domain (remainder filled in from reference TRBV30 and TRBJ1-2): SQTIHQWPATLVQPVGSPLSLECTVEGTSNPNLYWYRQAAGRGLQLLFYSVGIGQISSEVPQNLSASRPQDRQFILSSKKLLLSDSGFYLCAWSHGGYGYTFGSGTRLTVV.

There are a few counts of this clonotype. The rearrangement links TRBV11-2 to TRBJ2-7; D call uncertain. The CDR3 sequence is 12 residues long. V lost 5 bases, J lost 7 bases, and 12 bases lay in between. CDR1 is SGHAT and CDR2 is FQNNGV in the germline V gene. The DNA for the CDR3 is TGTGCCAGCAGCCGCCGCCCCCAGGAGCAGTACTTC. Translating it yields CASSRRPQEQYF. Full variable domain (remainder filled in from reference TRBV11-2 and TRBJ2-7): EAGVAQSPRYKIIEKRQSVAFWCNPISGHATLYWYQQILGQGPKLLIQFQNNGVVDDSQLPKDRFSAERLKGVDSTLKIQPAKLEDSAVYLCASSRRPQEQYFGPGTRLTVT.

In its sample, this clonotype was seen many times. CDR3 residues: CATSRDTSGRAGQFF. As DNA, the CDR3 is TGTGCCACCAGCAGAGATACTAGCGGGAGGGCCGGGCAGTTCTTC. This sequence joins TRBV15 and TRBJ2-1; 13 bases line up with TRBD2. V trimming: 0 bases; J trimming: 12 bases; junction bases outside the gene matches: 5. This CDR3 has 15 residues. In germline, CDR1 is LNHNV, CDR2 YYDKDF (reference sequence).

In its sample, this clonotype was seen many times. This chain joins TRBV13 and TRBJ2-3; 11 bases fit TRBD2. CDR3 size: 15 residues. V lost 5 bases, J lost 6 bases, and 7 bases stayed unmatched. From germline, CDR1 is PRHDT and CDR2 FYEKMQ (reference sequence). As DNA, the CDR3 is TGTGCCAGCAGCCTGGGACTAGCGGAGAGGGATACGCAGTATTTT. Its translation is CASSLGLAERDTQYF.

This clonotype has at least ten counts. CDR3 in amino acids: CASSLDYFYEQYF. The CDR3 region has the DNA TGTGCCAGCAGCTTGGACTACTTTTACGAGCAGTACTTC. The chain uses TRBV7-2 and TRBJ2-7; weak D call: TRBD2 (6 bases). Germline loops: CDR1 SGHTA, CDR2 FQGNSA. The CDR3 is 13 amino acids. Trimming removed 3 bases at V and 4 bases at J, with 10 bases between.

This clonotype was seen at least ten times. One end of the junction fails to match germline, which may point to a read error. In DNA form, the CDR3 reads TGTGCCAGCAGCTCCGACAGGGGCAATCAGCCCCAGCAATTT. Its translation is CASSSDRGNQPQQF. The V and J genes are TRBV7-2 and TRBJ1-5; 8 bases agree with TRBD1. The length of the CDR3 is 14 residues. The germline V gene has CDR1 SGHTA and CDR2 FQGNSA.

This clonotype was counted ten times or more. This chain connects TRBV6-1 to TRBJ1-1; TRBD1 might be the D (5 bases). Deletions cut 2 bases from V and 3 bases from J, with 19 bases between. Germline V lookup: CDR1 MNHNS, CDR2 SASEGT. The CDR3 has 17 residues. The CDR3 here is CASSELRAAGRDTEAFF. In nucleotides, the CDR3 is TGTGCCAGCAGTGAATTAAGGGCGGCAGGGAGGGACACTGAAGCTTTCTTT.

This clonotype showed up many times. This chain links TRBV5-1 with TRBJ2-7; tentatively, D is TRBD2 (6 bases). V was cut by 3 bases and J by 5 bases, with 15 bases left in between. CDR1 is SGHRS, CDR2 YFSETQ, per germline. The CDR3 spans 14 residues. The CDR3 spells CASSWRGPTNEQYF. The CDR3 bases are TGCGCCAGCAGCTGGCGGGGACCGACAAACGAGCAGTACTTC.

Many counts were recorded for this clonotype. The J gene is TRBJ1-2, the V gene TRBV6-5, with unresolved D. The CDR3 length is 14 residues. The germline V gene has CDR1 MNHEY and CDR2 SVGAGI. Trimming shortened V by 4 bases and J by 1 base, and 10 bases separated the two germline ends. The CDR3 DNA reads TGTGCCAGCAGTTCGGGGAACTTTAACTATGGCTACACCTTC. Translated, it gives CASSSGNFNYGYTF.

The chain recombines TRBV3-1 with TRBJ2-5; 9 positions match TRBD2. The CDR3 runs to 17 residues. V lost 2 bases and J lost 5; bases outside the gene matches: 12. Germline V gene lookup returns CDR1 LGHDT and CDR2 YNNKEL (reference sequence). CDR3 residues: CASSQWGRREGLETQYF. CDR3 nucleotide sequence: TGTGCCAGCAGCCAATGGGGTAGGCGGGAGGGCCTCGAGACCCAGTACTTC.

The chain is built from TRBV4-3 and TRBJ2-2; 7 bases line up with TRBD2. The length of the CDR3 is 16 residues. Germline CDR1 reads LGHNA; CDR2 reads YSLEER. V gave up 2 bases and J gave up 7 bases; unmatched junction bases: 10. CDR3: CASSQSPTSANGELFF. The CDR3 DNA reads TGCGCCAGCAGCCAATCCCCAACTAGCGCAAACGGGGAGCTGTTTTTT.